Following are 9 T cell receptor beta chains from one sample sequenced in a study of blood T cells in healthy people across ages. The second PCR ran about 6 to 11 cycles with a sample-barcoded 5' primer and J-beta primers. TCRdb re-called the 5' RACE reads through MiXCR, storing one row per CDR3 protein. Altogether fewer than 800,000 distinct CDR3 sequences are present, around 21% being singletons, with the ten largest covering roughly 3.4%. Specimen: blood. The receptors come from a man between 65 and 79 years old in good health.

The chain links TRBV7-2 to TRBJ2-7, with 10 bases lining up with TRBD1. The CDR3 is 14 residues long. V dropped 2 bases and J dropped 10; count of bases not matched to a gene: 8. Germline CDR1 is SGHTA and CDR2 is FQGNSA. The DNA of the CDR3 is TGTGCCAGCAGCTTAAGATGGGACAGGGGTGCACAGTACTTC. It yields the protein CASSLRWDRGAQYF.

V gene TRBV5-1 combines with J gene TRBJ2-2; 7 nucleotides line up with TRBD2. The CDR3 has 14 residues. CDR1 is SGHRS and CDR2 is YFSETQ in the germline V gene. J gave up 4 bases and V 8 bases, and 8 bases lay outside the gene matches. In DNA, the CDR3 is TGCGCCAGTATCGCGGGAGCAGGCACCGGGGAGCTGTTTTTT. Amino acid sequence: CASIAGAGTGELFF.

V gene TRBV28 combines with J gene TRBJ2-5; perhaps TRBD1 as D (6 bases). The ends were cut back, 5 bases at V and 2 bases at J, with 12 bases in the middle. The germline gives CDR1 MDHEN, CDR2 SYDVKM. CDR3 length: 14 amino acids. CDR3 sequence (DNA): TGTGCCAGCAGTGCCAGGGGTCGACAAGAGACCCAGTACTTC. It encodes CASSARGRQETQYF. Together with reference TRBV28 and TRBJ2-5, the CDR3 gives the full variable domain: DVKVTQSSRYLVKRTGEKVFLECVQDMDHENMFWYRQDPGLGLRLIYFSYDVKMKEKGDIPEGYSVSREKKERFSLILESASTNQTSMYLCASSARGRQETQYFGPGTRLLVL.

This clonotype was detected a few times. The chain couples TRBV28 to TRBJ2-5, with D perhaps TRBD2 (7 bases). Matching the DNA end better, TRBJ2-1 makes the J call doubtful. The CDR3 totals 14 residues. Germline values: CDR1 MDHEN, CDR2 SYDVKM. CDR3: CASRNLAAQGEQFF. The CDR3 DNA reads as TGTGCCAGCAGGAATCTAGCGGCACAGGGCGAGCAGTTCTTC.

V and J are TRBV11-1 and TRBJ2-1, with 15 positions matching TRBD2. The CDR3 length is 16 residues. The ends lost 5 bases at V and 8 bases at J; junction bases unmatched: 7. Germline CDR1 reads SGHAT; CDR2 reads FQDESV (reference sequence). Here the CDR3 reads CASSTGGLAGGHEQFF. The CDR3 DNA is TGTGCCAGCAGCACAGGGGGACTAGCGGGAGGTCATGAGCAGTTCTTC.

V usage is TRBV30 and J usage is TRBJ1-1, with D unclear. Trimming stripped 0 bases from V and 0 bases from J, with 11 bases between. Germline V gives CDR1 GTSNPN, CDR2 SVGIG (reference sequence). The CDR3 runs to 15 residues. The CDR3 bases are TGTGCCTGGAGTGTGCCCTACGGCATGAACACTGAAGCTTTCTTT. This gives the protein CAWSVPYGMNTEAFF.

The chain uses TRBV9 and TRBJ2-5, with TRBD2 matching 10 bases. This CDR3 comprises 17 residues. Germline lookup yields CDR1 SGDLS and CDR2 YYNGEE. The ends lost 0 bases at V and 1 base at J; junction bases unmatched: 6. CDR3 in amino acids: CASSVGPSGRSQETQYF. The CDR3 region has the DNA TGTGCCAGCAGCGTAGGTCCTAGCGGGAGATCCCAAGAGACCCAGTACTTC. The full variable domain, rest sourced from reference TRBV9 and TRBJ2-5, is DSGVTQTPKHLITATGQRVTLRCSPRSGDLSVYWYQQSLDQGLQFLIQYYNGEERAKGNILERFSAQQFPDLHSELNLSSLELGDSALYFCASSVGPSGRSQETQYFGPGTRLLVL.

The CDR3 region is CASSLTSGGANTQYF. In DNA form, the CDR3 reads TGTGCCAGCAGCTTAACCAGCGGGGGGGCCAATACCCAGTACTTC. The rearrangement uses TRBV7-2 and TRBJ2-5; 10 bases map to TRBD2. The germline V gene encodes CDR1 SGHTA and CDR2 FQGNSA. The CDR3 consists of 15 residues. V lost 2 bases, J lost 8 bases, and 8 bases stayed unmatched. The full variable domain, with the rest looked up from reference TRBV7-2 and TRBJ2-5, is GAGVSQSPSNKVTEKGKDVELRCDPISGHTALYWYRQSLGQGLEFLIYFQGNSAPDKSGLPSDRFSAERTGGSVSTLTIQRTQQEDSAVYLCASSLTSGGANTQYFGPGTRLLVL.

As regards this clonotype: At one end, the junction sequence differs from germline, possibly due to a read error. The V call is TRBV7-7, the J call TRBJ2-5; D is possibly TRBD1 (6 bases). Germline assignment: CDR1 SSHAT and CDR2 FNYEAQ (reference sequence). The CDR3 extends over 15 amino acids. This CDR3 is CASSLFTSQGETQYF. In DNA form, the CDR3 reads TGTGCTAGCAGCTTATTTACCAGCCAGGGGGAGACCCAGTACTTC.